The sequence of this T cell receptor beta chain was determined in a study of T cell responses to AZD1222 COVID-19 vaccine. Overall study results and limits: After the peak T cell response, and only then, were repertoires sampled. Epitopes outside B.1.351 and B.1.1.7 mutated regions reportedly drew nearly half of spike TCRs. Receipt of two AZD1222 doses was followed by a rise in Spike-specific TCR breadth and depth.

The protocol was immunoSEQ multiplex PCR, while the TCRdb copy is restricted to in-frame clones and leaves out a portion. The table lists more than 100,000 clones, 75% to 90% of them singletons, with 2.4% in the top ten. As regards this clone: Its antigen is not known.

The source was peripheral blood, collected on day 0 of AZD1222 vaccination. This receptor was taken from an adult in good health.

This chain's CDR3 is CASSLGMSGALGYTF. CDR3 DNA: TGTGCCAGCAGCTTAGGAATGTCAGGGGCTCTTGGCTACACCTTC. V is TRBV7-2 and J is TRBJ1-2; D perhaps matches TRBD1 (6 bases). V lost 1 base, J lost 7 bases, and 16 bases lay in between. The CDR3 has 15 residues. Looked up from germline, CDR1 is SGHTA and CDR2 is FQGNSA.